A selection of T cell receptor beta chains follows, all from one sample in a study of blood T cell repertoires in COVID-19. The protocol was immunoSEQ multiplex PCR, while the TCRdb copy is restricted to in-frame clones and leaves out a portion. The table shows around 95,000 clones, with about nine tenths occurring only once. The sequencing input was peripheral blood. All receptors derive from a man over 45 with active COVID-19. CDR3s include the opening cysteine and the closing phenylalanine or tryptophan. D genes are given only for firm matches. The size field is filled for only some rows; it gives once, few, many or a size class.

NA	TRBJ1-1	TRBV6-5	NA	TGTGCCAGCAGTTACTCTCCCCGCGGAGTGAACACTGAAGCTTTCTTT	CASSYSPRGVNTEAFF
TRBD1	TRBJ2-7	TRBV18	once	TGTGCCAGCTCACCACGGTGGGACAGCGGAGCCGAGCAGTACTTC	CASSPRWDSGAEQYF
NA	TRBJ2-5	TRBV11-2	NA	TGTGCCAGCAGCCCCCTGGCGGGGGCAAGGTACCAAGAGACCCAGTACTTC	CASSPLAGARYQETQYF
NA	TRBJ2-2	TRBV20-1	NA	TGCAGTGCTATCCTCACCGGGGAGCTGTTTTTT	CSAILTGELFF
TRBD1	TRBJ1-6	TRBV30	NA	TGTGCCTGGAGTGTGCAGGGACAGGGTTCACCCCTCCACTTT	CAWSVQGQGSPLHF
TRBD1	TRBJ1-4	TRBV5-1	NA	TGCGCCAGCAGCCGACTAGGTGGGACAGGGAGTGAAAAACTGTTTTTT	CASSRLGGTGSEKLFF
TRBD2	TRBJ2-1	TRBV7-9	NA	TGTGCCAGCAGCCCCCGGCTAGCGGGAGCTCCTACGAATGAGCAGTTCTTC	CASSPRLAGAPTNEQFF
TRBD1	TRBJ1-2	TRBV7-3	NA	TGTGCCAGCAGCCCCATGGGACAGGGGGCAGGCTACACCTTC	CASSPMGQGAGYTF
NA	TRBJ1-1	TRBV5-1	NA	TGCGCCAGCAGCCAAAAAACAGGGTCGGTCACTGAAGCTTTCTTT	CASSQKTGSVTEAFF
NA	TRBJ2-1	TRBV20-1	once	TGCAGTGCTATCAACAATGAGCAGTTCTTC	CSAINNEQFF
TRBD2	TRBJ2-1	TRBV7-2	NA	TGTGCCAGCAGACAAAGCGGGGGCATTTACAATGAGCAGTTCTTC	CASRQSGGIYNEQFF
TRBD1	TRBJ2-5	TRBV29-1	NA	TGCAGCGGCACAGAATCCGGGACAGGGCGGGTCAGGTACTTC	CSGTESGTGRVRYF
TRBD1	TRBJ1-6	TRBV7-9	NA	TGTGCCAGCAGCGCAGGGGGCTCTTCCAGTTCACCCCTCCACTTT	CASSAGGSSSSPLHF
NA	TRBJ1-2	TRBV6-1	NA	TGTGCCAGCAGTGACAGGCCCTATGGCTACACCTTC	CASSDRPYGYTF
TRBD1	TRBJ1-2	TRBV25-1	NA	TGTGCCAGCAGATCGACAGGGGGCGCCGGTGGCTACACCTTC	CASRSTGGAGGYTF
TRBD2	TRBJ2-3	TRBV4-2	NA	TGTGCCAGCAGCCACAGCGGGGTTTCGGGCACAGATACGCAGTATTTT	CASSHSGVSGTDTQYF
NA	TRBJ2-5	TRBV7-2	NA	TGTGCCAGCAGCCCCCTTCCGGAGACCCAGTACTTC	CASSPLPETQYF
TRBD2	TRBJ2-1	TRBV9	NA	TGTGCCAGCAGCGTAGGTATTGGCGGGAGAGGAAATGAGCAGTTCTTC	CASSVGIGGRGNEQFF
TRBD2	TRBJ2-7	TRBV6-6	few	TGTGCCAGCAGACGACTAGCGGGGGCCAGCTCCTACGAGCAGTACTTC	CASRRLAGASSYEQYF
TRBD1	TRBJ1-1	TRBV29-1	NA	TGCAGCGTTCGGCCCGGGACAGATAGGAACACTGAAGCTTTCTTT	CSVRPGTDRNTEAFF
NA	TRBJ2-2	TRBV5-4	NA	TGTGCCAGCAGCTATCCCCTTAGCGGATCTGGGACCGGGGAGCTGTTTTTT	CASSYPLSGSGTGELFF
TRBD2	TRBJ2-1	TRBV5-1	NA	TGCGCCAGCAGCTTCCGCGGACTAGCGGGGAACAACAATGAGCAGTTCTTC	CASSFRGLAGNNNEQFF
TRBD2	TRBJ2-1	TRBV7-9	NA	TGTGCCAGCATCTTCGGGACTAGCGGTAACAATGAGCAGTTCTTC	CASIFGTSGNNEQFF
NA	TRBJ2-5	TRBV6-5	NA	TGTGCCAGCAGTTACTTATTAGGGGGAGAGACCCAGTACTTC	CASSYLLGGETQYF
NA	TRBJ2-5	TRBV5-1	once	TGCGCCAGCAGCCGTGAGGGTAGGGCGGAGACCCAGTACTTC	CASSREGRAETQYF
TRBD1	TRBJ1-6	TRBV5-1	NA	TGCGCCAGCAGCTCAGGGGGCGCAAGGAATTCACCCCTCCACTTT	CASSSGGARNSPLHF
TRBD1	TRBJ1-5	TRBV23-1	NA	TGCGCCAGCAGTCAACCGGGACAGGGGTCGAATCAGCCCCAGCATTTT	CASSQPGQGSNQPQHF
NA	TRBJ2-7	TRBV11-2	NA	TGTGCCAGCAGCCACCGACAGGAGCCCTACGAGCAGTACTTC	CASSHRQEPYEQYF
NA	TRBJ1-5	TRBV6-6	NA	TGTGCCAGCAGCTCGGGCAATCAGCCCCAGCATTTT	CASSSGNQPQHF
NA	TRBJ1-1	TRBV11-2	NA	TGTGCCAGCAGCGAACAGGGTCTAGGCACTGAAGCTTTCTTT	CASSEQGLGTEAFF
TRBD2	TRBJ2-1	TRBV13	NA	TGTGCCAGCAGCTCACAGACTAGCGGGAGGGGGCTAGGACATGAGCAGTTCTTC	CASSSQTSGRGLGHEQFF
TRBD2	TRBJ2-5	TRBV6-6	NA	TGTGCCAGCAGGAGAGCGGGGGGGCTTCAGGAGACCCAGTACTTC	CASRRAGGLQETQYF
NA	TRBJ1-1	TRBV12-3/TRBV12-4	NA	TGTGCCAGCAGTTCCCCAGGGGCCACTGAAGCTTTCTTT	CASSSPGATEAFF
NA	TRBJ1-4	TRBV6-6	NA	TGTGCCAGCAGTTACTCCCATTTGAGGGCGGATGAAAAACTGTTTTTT	CASSYSHLRADEKLFF
TRBD2	TRBJ2-2	TRBV11-3	once	TGTGCCAGCAGCTCGGGACTAGCGGGAGGGGCCGGGGAGCTGTTTTTT	CASSSGLAGGAGELFF
NA	TRBJ2-2	TRBV25-1	NA	TGTGCCAGCAGTGAGACAGTGTTGGCCAAGAACACCGGGGAGCTGTTTTTT	CASSETVLAKNTGELFF
NA	TRBJ2-7	TRBV9	NA	TGTGCCAGCAGCGTAGGGGGAGACTCGCTCTACGAGCAGTACTTC	CASSVGGDSLYEQYF
NA	TRBJ2-7	TRBV7-3	NA	TGTGCCAGCAGCCCCGAAGGGGGACGCGACGAGCAGTACTTC	CASSPEGGRDEQYF
TRBD1	TRBJ1-2	TRBV7-8	NA	TGTGCCAGCAGCGTTCAGGGGGCGTCGGGGTATGGCTACACCTTC	CASSVQGASGYGYTF